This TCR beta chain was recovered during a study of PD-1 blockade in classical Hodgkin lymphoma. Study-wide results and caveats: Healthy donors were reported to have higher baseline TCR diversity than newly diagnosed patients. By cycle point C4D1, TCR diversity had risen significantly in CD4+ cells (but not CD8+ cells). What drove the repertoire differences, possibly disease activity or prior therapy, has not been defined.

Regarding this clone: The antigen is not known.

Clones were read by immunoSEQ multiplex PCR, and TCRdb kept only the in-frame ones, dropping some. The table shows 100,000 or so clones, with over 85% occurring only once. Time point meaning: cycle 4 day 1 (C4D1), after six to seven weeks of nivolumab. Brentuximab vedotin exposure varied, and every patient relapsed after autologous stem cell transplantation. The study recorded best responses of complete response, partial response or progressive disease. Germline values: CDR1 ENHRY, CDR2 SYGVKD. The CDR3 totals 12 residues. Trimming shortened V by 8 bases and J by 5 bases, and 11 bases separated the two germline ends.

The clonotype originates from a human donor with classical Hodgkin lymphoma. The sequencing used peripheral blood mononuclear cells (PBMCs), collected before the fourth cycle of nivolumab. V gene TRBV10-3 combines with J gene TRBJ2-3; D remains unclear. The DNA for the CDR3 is TGTGCCATCGGGAACAACGGAGATACGCAGTATTTT. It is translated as CAIGNNGDTQYF.